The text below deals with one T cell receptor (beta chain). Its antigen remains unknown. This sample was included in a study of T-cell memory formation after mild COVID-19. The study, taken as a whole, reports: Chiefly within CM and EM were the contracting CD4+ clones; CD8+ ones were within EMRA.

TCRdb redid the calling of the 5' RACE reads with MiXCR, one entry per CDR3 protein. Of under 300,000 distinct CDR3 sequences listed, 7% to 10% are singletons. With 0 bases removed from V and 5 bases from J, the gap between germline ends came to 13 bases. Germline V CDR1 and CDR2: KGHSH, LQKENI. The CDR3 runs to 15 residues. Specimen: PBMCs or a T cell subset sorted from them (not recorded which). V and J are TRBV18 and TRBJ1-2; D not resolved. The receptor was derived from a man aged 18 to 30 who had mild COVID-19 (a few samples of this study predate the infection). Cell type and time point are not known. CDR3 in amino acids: CASSPPGSTIYGYTF. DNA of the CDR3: TGTGCCAGCTCACCACCTGGATCGACCATATATGGCTACACCTTC.